The rows below give T cell receptor beta chains drawn from one sample of a study of radiotherapy plus CTLA-4 blockade in lung cancer. Using immunoSEQ multiplex PCR, the repertoire was profiled, and TCRdb retains in-frame clones only, with some absent. The sample consists of 35,000 to 50,000 clones, 73% of them appearing once. The source material was peripheral blood, sampled from a patient treated with radiotherapy plus ipilimumab. Receptors were obtained from a human donor with non-small cell lung cancer who had a complete response to radiotherapy plus ipilimumab. CDR3s include the opening cysteine and the closing phenylalanine or tryptophan. A D gene is named only where the DNA matches it firmly. For some rows the clone size is stated as once, few or many, or as a class when expanded; others skip it.

TRBV30	TRBD1	.	TRBJ1-5	CAWSPGTGGQPQHF	TGTGCCTGGAGTCCGGGGACAGGGGGCCAGCCCCAGCATTTT
TRBV7-9	.	.	TRBJ2-7	CASSLVGQGEQYF	TGTGCCAGCAGCTTAGTCGGACAAGGCGAGCAGTACTTC
TRBV18	.	.	TRBJ1-4	CASSPQHRIRNEKLFF	TGTGCCAGCTCTCCACAACACAGGATCAGAAATGAAAAACTGTTTTTT
TRBV28	TRBD1	.	TRBJ1-2	CASSPGDSRLGTGGYTF	TGTGCCAGCAGTCCCGGGGACAGTCGTTTGGGGACTGGTGGCTACACCTTC
TRBV27	TRBD1	.	TRBJ2-7	CASRSSGQGGEQYF	TGTGCCAGCAGATCTTCGGGACAGGGGGGCGAGCAGTACTTC
TRBV30	.	.	TRBJ2-1	CAWSQNYNEQFF	TGTGCCTGGAGCCAGAACTACAATGAGCAGTTCTTC
TRBV25-1	.	.	TRBJ1-2	CASSDFSSQIGGYTF	TGTGCCAGCAGTGATTTTTCAAGTCAGATTGGCGGCTACACCTTC
TRBV5-6	.	.	TRBJ2-7	CASSGTRGSPYEQYF	TGTGCCAGCAGCGGAACCAGGGGTAGCCCATACGAGCAGTACTTC
TRBV5-1	.	.	TRBJ2-3	CASSSEGTGTDTQYF	TGCGCCAGCAGCTCGGAGGGCACAGGCACAGATACGCAGTATTTT
TRBV28	.	.	TRBJ1-5	CASSLTSQAKPQHF	TGTGCCAGCAGTCTAACAAGTCAGGCAAAGCCCCAGCATTTT
TRBV28	.	.	TRBJ2-5	CASRPRTAKSETQYF	TGTGCCAGCAGGCCCCGGACAGCGAAGTCGGAGACCCAGTACTTC
TRBV7-9	.	.	TRBJ1-6	CASSDPTGPNSPLHF	TGTGCCAGCAGCGATCCGACAGGCCCAAATTCACCCCTCCACTTT
TRBV6-1	.	few	TRBJ1-1	CATTFSGATEAFF	TGTGCCACCACCTTCTCAGGGGCCACTGAAGCTTTCTTT
TRBV19	.	.	TRBJ2-5	CASSISAGPYQETQYF	TGTGCCAGTAGTATCTCGGCGGGCCCGTACCAAGAGACCCAGTACTTC
TRBV18	.	.	TRBJ1-6	CASSLRENSNSPLHF	TGTGCCAGCTCCCTCCGGGAGAATTCAAATTCACCCCTCCACTTT
TRBV15	TRBD1	.	TRBJ1-2	CATSSVLGGSYGYTF	TGTGCCACCAGCAGTGTCCTAGGGGGCTCCTATGGCTACACCTTC
TRBV6-1	.	.	TRBJ1-1	CASCRGGGTTEAFF	TGTGCCAGTTGTCGGGGAGGAGGTACCACTGAAGCTTTCTTT
TRBV7-9	.	.	TRBJ1-2	CASSLRTDYGYTF	TGTGCCAGCAGCTTAAGGACAGACTATGGCTACACCTTC
TRBV18	.	.	TRBJ2-5	CASSPRDFQETQYF	TGTGCCAGCTCACCACGGGACTTCCAAGAGACCCAGTACTTC
TRBV5-6	TRBD1	once	TRBJ1-5	CASSQRTGAGNQPQHF	TGTGCCAGCAGCCAGAGGACAGGTGCAGGGAATCAGCCCCAGCATTTT
TRBV18	.	.	TRBJ2-7	CASSPLGGDNEQYF	TGTGCCAGCTCACCACTAGGGGGAGATAACGAGCAGTACTTC
TRBV19	TRBD1	few	TRBJ2-2	CASSKGTGHRELFF	TGTGCCAGTAGTAAGGGGACAGGCCACCGGGAGCTGTTTTTT